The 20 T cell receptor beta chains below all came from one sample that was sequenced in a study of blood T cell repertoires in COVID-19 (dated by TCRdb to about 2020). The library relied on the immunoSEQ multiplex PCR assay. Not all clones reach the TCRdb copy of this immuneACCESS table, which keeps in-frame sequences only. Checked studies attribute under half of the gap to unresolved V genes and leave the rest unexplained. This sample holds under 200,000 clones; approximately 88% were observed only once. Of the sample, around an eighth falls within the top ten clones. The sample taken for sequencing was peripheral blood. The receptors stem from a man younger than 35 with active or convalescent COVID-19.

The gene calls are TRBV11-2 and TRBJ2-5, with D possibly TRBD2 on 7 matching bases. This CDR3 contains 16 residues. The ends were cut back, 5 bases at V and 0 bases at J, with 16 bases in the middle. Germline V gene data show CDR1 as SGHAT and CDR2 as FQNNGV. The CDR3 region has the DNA TGTGCCAGCAGCCCGAGGGGGGGCTCGTACCAAGAGACCCAGTACTTC. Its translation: CASSPRGGSYQETQYF. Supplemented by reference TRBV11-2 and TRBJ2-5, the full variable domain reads EAGVAQSPRYKIIEKRQSVAFWCNPISGHATLYWYQQILGQGPKLLIQFQNNGVVDDSQLPKDRFSAERLKGVDSTLKIQPAKLEDSAVYLCASSPRGGSYQETQYFGPGTRLLVL.

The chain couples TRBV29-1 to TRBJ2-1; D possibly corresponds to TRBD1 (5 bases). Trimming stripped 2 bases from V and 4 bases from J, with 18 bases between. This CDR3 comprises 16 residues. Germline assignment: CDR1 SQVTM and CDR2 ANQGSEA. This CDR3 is CSVEIVDSRFYNEQFF. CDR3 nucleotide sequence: TGCAGCGTTGAAATCGTAGACAGCCGCTTTTACAATGAGCAGTTCTTC.

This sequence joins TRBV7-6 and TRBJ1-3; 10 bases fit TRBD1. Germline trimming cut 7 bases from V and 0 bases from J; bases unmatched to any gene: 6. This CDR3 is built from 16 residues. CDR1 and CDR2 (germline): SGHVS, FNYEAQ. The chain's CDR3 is CASIPRDRGSGNTIYF. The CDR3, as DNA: TGTGCCAGCATCCCCCGGGACAGGGGCTCTGGAAACACCATATATTTT.

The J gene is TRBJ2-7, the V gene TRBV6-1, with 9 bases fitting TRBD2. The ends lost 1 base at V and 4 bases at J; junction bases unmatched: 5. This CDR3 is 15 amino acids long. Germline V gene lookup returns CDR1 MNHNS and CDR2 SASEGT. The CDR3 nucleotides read TGTGCCAGCAGTGAAGGAATTAGCGGGGGATACGAGCAGTACTTC. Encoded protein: CASSEGISGGYEQYF.

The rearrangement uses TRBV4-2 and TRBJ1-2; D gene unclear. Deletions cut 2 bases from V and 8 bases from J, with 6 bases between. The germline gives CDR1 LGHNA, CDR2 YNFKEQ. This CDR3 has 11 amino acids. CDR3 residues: CASSQNRGYTF. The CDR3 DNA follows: TGTGCCAGCAGCCAAAATCGGGGCTACACCTTC.

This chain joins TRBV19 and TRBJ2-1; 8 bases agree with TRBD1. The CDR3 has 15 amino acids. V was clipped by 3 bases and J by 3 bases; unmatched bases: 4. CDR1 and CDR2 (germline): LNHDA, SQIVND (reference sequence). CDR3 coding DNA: TGTGCCAGTAGTATTCAGGGGGCGGTCTACAATGAGCAGTTCTTC. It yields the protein CASSIQGAVYNEQFF.

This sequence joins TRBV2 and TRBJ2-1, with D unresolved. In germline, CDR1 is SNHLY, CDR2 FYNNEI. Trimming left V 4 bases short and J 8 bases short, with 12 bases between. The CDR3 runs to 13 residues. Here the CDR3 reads CASSGITGHEQFF. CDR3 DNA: TGTGCCAGCAGTGGGATCACTGGGCATGAGCAGTTCTTC.

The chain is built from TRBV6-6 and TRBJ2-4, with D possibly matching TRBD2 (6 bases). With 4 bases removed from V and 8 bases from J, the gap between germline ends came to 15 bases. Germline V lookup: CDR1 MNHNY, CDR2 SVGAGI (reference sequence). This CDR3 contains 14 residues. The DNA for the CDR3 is TGTGCCAGCAGTTTCCGCGGGACTCGGGACATTCAGTACTTC. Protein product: CASSFRGTRDIQYF.

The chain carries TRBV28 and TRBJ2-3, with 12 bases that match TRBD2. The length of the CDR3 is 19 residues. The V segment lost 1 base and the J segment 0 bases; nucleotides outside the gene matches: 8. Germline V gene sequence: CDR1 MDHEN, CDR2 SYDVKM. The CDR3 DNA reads TGTGCCAGCAGTTTATCCTTCTTTGGACTAGCGGGAAGCACAGATACGCAGTATTTT. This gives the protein CASSLSFFGLAGSTDTQYF.

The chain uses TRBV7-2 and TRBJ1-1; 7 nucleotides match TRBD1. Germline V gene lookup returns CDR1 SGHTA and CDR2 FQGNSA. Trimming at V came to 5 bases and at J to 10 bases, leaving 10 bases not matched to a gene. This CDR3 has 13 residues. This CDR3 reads CASSPTGYLGAFF. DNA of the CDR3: TGTGCCAGCAGCCCGACAGGGTATCTTGGAGCTTTCTTT.

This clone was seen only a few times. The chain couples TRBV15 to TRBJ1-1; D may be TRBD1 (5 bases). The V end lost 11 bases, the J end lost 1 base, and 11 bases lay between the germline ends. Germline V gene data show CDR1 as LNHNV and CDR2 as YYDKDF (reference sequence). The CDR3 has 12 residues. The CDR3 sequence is CASAGGNTEAFF. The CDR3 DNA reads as TGTGCCTCAGCCGGGGGGAACACTGAAGCTTTCTTT.

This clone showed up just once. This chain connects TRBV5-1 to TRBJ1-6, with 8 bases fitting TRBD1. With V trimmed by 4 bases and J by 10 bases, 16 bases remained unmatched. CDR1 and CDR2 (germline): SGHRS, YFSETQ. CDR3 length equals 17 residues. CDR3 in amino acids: CASSQPRQDRDESPLHF. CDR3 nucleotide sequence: TGCGCCAGCAGCCAGCCCCGTCAGGACAGGGATGAGTCACCCCTCCACTTT.

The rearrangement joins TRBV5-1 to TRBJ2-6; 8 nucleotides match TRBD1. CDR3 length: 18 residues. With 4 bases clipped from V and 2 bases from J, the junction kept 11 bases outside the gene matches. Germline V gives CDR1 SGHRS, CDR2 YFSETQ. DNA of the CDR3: TGCGCCAGCAGCGTCGGGGGACAGGCGCCAGCTGGGGCCAACGTCCTGACTTTC. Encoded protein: CASSVGGQAPAGANVLTF.

Here the CDR3 DNA reads TGTGCCAGTAGCCCCCCAGGGCCGATGAGCACAGATACGCAGTATTTT. This gives the protein CASSPPGPMSTDTQYF. V usage is TRBV19 and J usage is TRBJ2-3; possibly TRBD1 for D (5 bases). The V gene lost 6 bases and the J gene lost 0 bases, with 16 bases spanning the gap. The CDR3 totals 16 residues. Germline CDR1 is LNHDA and CDR2 is SQIVND (reference sequence).

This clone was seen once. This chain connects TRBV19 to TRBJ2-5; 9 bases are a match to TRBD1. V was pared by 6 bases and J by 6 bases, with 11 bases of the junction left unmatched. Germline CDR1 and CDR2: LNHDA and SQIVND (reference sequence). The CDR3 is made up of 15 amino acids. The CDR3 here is CASSSTGQGQKTQYF. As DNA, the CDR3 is TGTGCCAGTAGCAGCACCGGACAGGGGCAGAAGACCCAGTACTTC.

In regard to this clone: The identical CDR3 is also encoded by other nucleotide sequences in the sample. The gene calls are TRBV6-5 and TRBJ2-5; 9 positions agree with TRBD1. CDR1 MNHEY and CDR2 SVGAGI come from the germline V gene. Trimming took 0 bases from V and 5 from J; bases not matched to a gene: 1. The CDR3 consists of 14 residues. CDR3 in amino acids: CASSYSGTGETQYF. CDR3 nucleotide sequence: TGTGCCAGCAGTTACTCGGGGACAGGGGAGACCCAGTACTTC.

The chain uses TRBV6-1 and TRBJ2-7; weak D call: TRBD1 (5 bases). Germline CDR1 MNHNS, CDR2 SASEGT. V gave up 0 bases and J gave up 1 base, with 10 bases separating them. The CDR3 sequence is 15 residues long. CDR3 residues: CASSEADTASYEQYF. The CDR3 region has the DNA TGTGCCAGCAGTGAAGCGGACACGGCATCCTACGAGCAGTACTTC.

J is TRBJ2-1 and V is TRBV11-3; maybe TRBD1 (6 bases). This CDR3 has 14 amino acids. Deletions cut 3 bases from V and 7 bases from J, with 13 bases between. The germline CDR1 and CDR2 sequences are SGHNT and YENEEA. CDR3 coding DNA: TGTGCCAGCAGCTTTGGTAGGGGGTCGAATGAGCAGTTCTTC. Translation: CASSFGRGSNEQFF.

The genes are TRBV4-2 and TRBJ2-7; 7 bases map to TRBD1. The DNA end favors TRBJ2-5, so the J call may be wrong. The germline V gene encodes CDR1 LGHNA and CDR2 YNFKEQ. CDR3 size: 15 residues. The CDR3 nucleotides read TGTGCCAGCAGCCAACCCGGGACAGCACGAGAGACCCAGTACTTC. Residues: CASSQPGTARETQYF.

CDR3 residues: CASSQENRGLVNEQFF. As DNA, the CDR3 is TGTGCCAGCAGCCAAGAGAACCGGGGGTTGGTCAATGAGCAGTTCTTC. This chain joins TRBV3-1 (or the pseudogene TRBV3-2) and TRBJ2-1; TRBD2 is a possible D gene (6 bases). Germline loops: CDR1 LGHDT, CDR2 YNNKEL (reference sequence). The V end was cut by 0 bases, the J end by 6 bases, with 15 bases between. This CDR3 is built from 16 residues.